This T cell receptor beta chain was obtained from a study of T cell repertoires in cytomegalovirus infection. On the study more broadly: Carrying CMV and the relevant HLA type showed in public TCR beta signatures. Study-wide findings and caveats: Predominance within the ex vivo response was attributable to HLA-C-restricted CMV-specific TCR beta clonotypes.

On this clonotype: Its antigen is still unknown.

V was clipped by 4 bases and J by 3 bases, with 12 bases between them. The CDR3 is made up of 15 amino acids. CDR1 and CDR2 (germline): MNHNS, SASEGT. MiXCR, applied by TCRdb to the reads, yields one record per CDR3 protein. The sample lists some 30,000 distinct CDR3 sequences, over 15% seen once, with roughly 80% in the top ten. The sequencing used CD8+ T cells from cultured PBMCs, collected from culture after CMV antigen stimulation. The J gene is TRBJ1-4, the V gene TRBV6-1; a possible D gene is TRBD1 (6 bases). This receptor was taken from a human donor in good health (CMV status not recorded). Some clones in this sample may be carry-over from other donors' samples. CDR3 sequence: CASSGRGGSNEKLFF. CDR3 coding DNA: TGTGCCAGCAGTGGGCGAGGGGGGTCTAATGAAAAACTGTTTTTT.